This paragraph covers one T cell receptor beta chain sequence. The antigen remains undetermined. The entry originates in a study of T cells in Graves' hyperthyroidism and ophthalmopathy. Findings and caveats of the study: Model output signaled ophthalmopathy a median about 6.3 months ahead of onset.

Regions amplified from RNA transcripts were the TCR beta CDR3 regions. The HTBI set primed first-round TCR CDR3 RT-PCR. TCRdb reprocessed the multiplex PCR reads with MiXCR, giving one entry per CDR3 protein. The repertoire includes 300,000 to 450,000 distinct CDR3 sequences, less than 15% of them detected once, and around a tenth sits in the top ten. Graves' hyperthyroidism qualified as stable when ophthalmopathy did not progress within 18 months. Sequencing was done on a sample of blood. The clonotype originates from a woman under 30 with Graves' hyperthyroidism.

The CDR3 bases are TGTGCCACCAGCCCGGACAGTCCCACTGCCTTGAACACTGAAGCTTTCTTT. Residues: CATSPDSPTALNTEAFF. The chain links TRBV24-1 to TRBJ1-1, with D perhaps matching TRBD1 (6 bases). Germline CDR1 reads KGHDR; CDR2 reads SFDVKD. This CDR3 region has 17 residues. Trimming removed 7 bases at V and 0 bases at J, with 20 bases between.